This entry features one TCR beta chain sequence. The isolated RNA, all of it, was reverse transcribed, so expressed TCRB transcripts were what got sequenced. Some clones are missing from TCRdb's copy, which holds only in-frame ones; the method was immunoSEQ multiplex PCR. Altogether around 500,000 clones are present, about 29% being singletons, with the ten largest covering around 0.065%. The CDR3 sequence is 14 residues long. CDR1 and CDR2 (germline): ENHRY, SYGVKD. The ends lost 8 bases at V and 5 bases at J; junction bases unmatched: 11. The entry originates in a study of beta chain features in type 1 diabetes.

The V and J genes are TRBV10-3 and TRBJ2-7; the match to TRBD1 covers 8 bases. The specimen sequenced was naive CD4+ T cells from blood. This clonotype was obtained from a man aged 18 to 29 in good health. CDR3 DNA sequence: TGTGCCATCTCGGCTGCAGGGGGCCAGGACGAGCAGTACTTC. The encoded protein is CAISAAGGQDEQYF.